This T cell receptor (beta chain) was documented in a study of cytomegalovirus exposure and HLA in healthy donors. This CDR3 has 12 residues. Per germline, CDR1 MNHEY and CDR2 SMNVEV (reference sequence). Trimming stripped 9 bases from V and 10 bases from J, with 19 bases between. Study conclusions and caveats: Cytomegalovirus-associated TCR beta chains were listed, numbering roughly 150. The TCR clusters that emerged in the first cohort tended, a later analysis found, to co-occur in the roughly 110 validation repertoires. Rarity characterized most TCR sequences, yet some public TCRs appeared in many donors.

Profiled with immunoSEQ multiplex PCR; TCRdb holds only in-frame clones, not every one. The sample yields 150,000 or so clones, about 82% seen once. Notes on this clone: Its antigen is undetermined.

This chain links TRBV27 with TRBJ2-7; a possible D gene is TRBD2 (7 bases). Sequencing used PBMCs. The receptor comes from a human donor in good health. The CDR3 nucleotides are TGTGCCAGTCGGAAAAGGGGGGGAGGCCAGTACTTC. Protein product: CASRKRGGGQYF.